Listed below are T cell receptor beta chains from one sample, sequenced in a study of graft-versus-host responses after intestinal transplantation. TCRdb keeps only in-frame clones here, not all; method: immunoSEQ multiplex PCR. The sample lists about 97,000 clones; 80% to 95% were seen once. The sequenced sample was PBMCs, obtained 450 to 480 days after intestinal transplant. Every receptor here comes from a human patient who received an intestinal transplant, so some T cells may come from the graft donor. CDR3s include the opening cysteine and the closing phenylalanine or tryptophan. D genes are given only for firm matches. Clone size is not always given. Where it is, it says once, few, many or a class for expanded clones.

V gene: TRBV12-5; J gene: TRBJ1-2; D gene: -; clone size: -; CDR3 protein: CASVWWQNGYTF; CDR3 DNA: TGTGCTAGTGTATGGTGGCAGAATGGCTACACCTTC
V gene: TRBV15; J gene: TRBJ1-6; D gene: -; clone size: few; CDR3 protein: CATSRESEEGRGQHNSPLHF; CDR3 DNA: TGTGCCACCAGCAGAGAGAGTGAGGAAGGGAGGGGCCAACATAATTCACCCCTCCACTTT
V gene: TRBV11-2; J gene: TRBJ1-4; D gene: -; clone size: once; CDR3 protein: CASSYQNEKLFF; CDR3 DNA: TGTGCCAGCAGCTACCAGAATGAAAAACTGTTTTTT
V gene: TRBV7-9; J gene: TRBJ2-7; D gene: -; clone size: -; CDR3 protein: CASSAPGSSYEQYF; CDR3 DNA: TGTGCCAGCAGCGCTCCCGGGTCTTCCTACGAGCAGTACTTC
V gene: TRBV5-1; J gene: TRBJ1-2; D gene: TRBD1; clone size: -; CDR3 protein: CASSVGQGGGYTF; CDR3 DNA: TGCGCCAGCAGCGTAGGACAGGGGGGTGGCTACACCTTC
V gene: TRBV11-2; J gene: TRBJ2-7; D gene: TRBD1; clone size: -; CDR3 protein: CASSSIGTASYEQYF; CDR3 DNA: TGTGCCAGCAGCTCGATCGGGACAGCTTCCTACGAGCAGTACTTC
V gene: TRBV10-2; J gene: TRBJ1-6; D gene: TRBD1; clone size: few; CDR3 protein: CASNPSGQGVSSPLHF; CDR3 DNA: TGCGCCAGCAATCCATCGGGACAGGGGGTTAGTTCACCCCTCCACTTT
V gene: TRBV5-1; J gene: TRBJ2-1; D gene: -; clone size: -; CDR3 protein: CASSVVGVISYNEQFF; CDR3 DNA: TGCGCCAGCAGCGTCGTCGGGGTCATCTCCTACAATGAGCAGTTCTTC
V gene: TRBV7-2; J gene: TRBJ2-3; D gene: -; clone size: -; CDR3 protein: CASNQRRGFDTDTQYF; CDR3 DNA: TGTGCCAGCAACCAACGTCGGGGGTTTGACACAGATACGCAGTATTTT
V gene: TRBV7-9; J gene: TRBJ1-1; D gene: TRBD1; clone size: -; CDR3 protein: CASSPGGTEAFF; CDR3 DNA: TGTGCCAGCAGCCCAGGGGGTACTGAAGCTTTCTTT
V gene: TRBV6-1; J gene: TRBJ1-1; D gene: -; clone size: -; CDR3 protein: CASGLKRNTEAFF; CDR3 DNA: TGTGCCAGCGGACTTAAGCGGAACACTGAAGCTTTCTTT
V gene: TRBV28; J gene: TRBJ1-3; D gene: TRBD1; clone size: -; CDR3 protein: CASSFPHRGHTIYF; CDR3 DNA: TGTGCCAGCAGTTTCCCTCACAGGGGCCACACCATATATTTT
V gene: TRBV18; J gene: TRBJ2-5; D gene: -; clone size: -; CDR3 protein: CASSETVTLYQETQYF; CDR3 DNA: TGTGCCAGCTCGGAGACAGTCACCTTGTACCAAGAGACCCAGTACTTC
V gene: TRBV6-1; J gene: TRBJ2-1; D gene: TRBD1; clone size: -; CDR3 protein: CASTLNRGSDNEQFF; CDR3 DNA: TGTGCCAGCACTCTGAACAGGGGGTCGGACAATGAGCAGTTCTTC
V gene: TRBV6-5; J gene: TRBJ1-2; D gene: -; clone size: -; CDR3 protein: CASRRQSGYTF; CDR3 DNA: TGTGCCAGCAGAAGACAAAGTGGCTACACCTTC
V gene: TRBV7-9; J gene: TRBJ2-1; D gene: TRBD2; clone size: -; CDR3 protein: CASSLYGPPVRGGGEQFF; CDR3 DNA: TGTGCCAGCAGCTTATACGGCCCCCCGGTCCGGGGGGGCGGTGAGCAGTTCTTC
V gene: TRBV19; J gene: TRBJ1-1; D gene: -; clone size: -; CDR3 protein: CASSIGEREAFF; CDR3 DNA: TGTGCCAGTAGTATAGGGGAGAGAGAAGCTTTCTTT
V gene: TRBV7-9; J gene: TRBJ2-7; D gene: -; clone size: -; CDR3 protein: CASSRLAGEDEQYF; CDR3 DNA: TGTGCCAGCAGTCGGTTGGCAGGGGAGGACGAGCAGTACTTC
V gene: TRBV23-1; J gene: TRBJ1-2; D gene: -; clone size: many; CDR3 protein: CASSPGGINGYTF; CDR3 DNA: TGCGCCAGCAGCCCCGGGGGTATTAATGGCTACACCTTC
V gene: TRBV9; J gene: TRBJ2-1; D gene: TRBD1; clone size: once; CDR3 protein: CASSPWTGRNEQFF; CDR3 DNA: TGTGCCAGCAGCCCCTGGACAGGGCGGAATGAGCAGTTCTTC
V gene: TRBV9; J gene: TRBJ2-1; D gene: TRBD1; clone size: -; CDR3 protein: CASSPRDRGGNEQFF; CDR3 DNA: TGTGCCAGCAGCCCCCGGGACAGGGGGGGCAATGAGCAGTTCTTC
V gene: TRBV21-1; J gene: TRBJ2-7; D gene: -; clone size: -; CDR3 protein: CASSINRRTGGTEQYF; CDR3 DNA: TGTGCCAGCAGCATCAACCGAAGGACAGGGGGTACCGAGCAGTACTTC
V gene: TRBV7-6; J gene: TRBJ1-5; D gene: -; clone size: once; CDR3 protein: CASSPGSDGIQPQHF; CDR3 DNA: TGTGCCAGCAGCCCAGGGTCGGATGGGATTCAGCCCCAGCATTTT
V gene: TRBV7-7; J gene: TRBJ2-1; D gene: -; clone size: -; CDR3 protein: CASSLGPGTAGDRQFF; CDR3 DNA: TGTGCTAGCAGCTTAGGCCCGGGGACAGCGGGGGATCGGCAGTTCTTC
V gene: TRBV7-8; J gene: TRBJ2-7; D gene: -; clone size: -; CDR3 protein: CASSLVRTGEQYF; CDR3 DNA: TGTGCCAGCAGCTTAGTGCGGACTGGTGAGCAGTACTTC
V gene: TRBV29-1; J gene: TRBJ1-4; D gene: TRBD1; clone size: -; CDR3 protein: CSVGGQGPSLFF; CDR3 DNA: TGCAGCGTTGGGGGACAGGGCCCTTCGTTGTTTTTT
V gene: TRBV18; J gene: TRBJ2-5; D gene: -; clone size: -; CDR3 protein: CASSYGSQETQYF; CDR3 DNA: TGTGCCAGCTCTTACGGGTCCCAAGAGACCCAGTACTTC
V gene: TRBV7-3; J gene: TRBJ2-3; D gene: TRBD2; clone size: once; CDR3 protein: CASSFYLAGNVGTDTQYF; CDR3 DNA: TGTGCCAGCAGCTTCTATCTAGCGGGGAATGTGGGCACAGATACGCAGTATTTT
V gene: TRBV2; J gene: TRBJ2-3; D gene: -; clone size: -; CDR3 protein: CARQHATGSPPDTQYF; CDR3 DNA: TGTGCCAGACAACACGCCACCGGGAGCCCCCCAGATACGCAGTATTTT
V gene: TRBV5-6; J gene: TRBJ2-7; D gene: -; clone size: -; CDR3 protein: CASSTYYEQYF; CDR3 DNA: TGTGCCAGCAGCACCTACTACGAGCAGTACTTC
V gene: TRBV27; J gene: TRBJ2-1; D gene: -; clone size: -; CDR3 protein: CASSFRTEGGEQFF; CDR3 DNA: TGTGCCAGCAGTTTCCGGACAGAGGGGGGTGAGCAGTTCTTC
V gene: TRBV23-1; J gene: TRBJ2-7; D gene: -; clone size: -; CDR3 protein: CASSQGVRGEQYF; CDR3 DNA: TGCGCCAGCAGTCAGGGGGTGAGGGGGGAGCAGTACTTC
V gene: TRBV7-3; J gene: TRBJ2-5; D gene: -; clone size: -; CDR3 protein: CASSLVREETQYF; CDR3 DNA: TGTGCCAGCAGCTTAGTTCGGGAAGAGACCCAGTACTTC
V gene: TRBV10-3; J gene: TRBJ2-5; D gene: -; clone size: -; CDR3 protein: CAISESRGPQGETQYF; CDR3 DNA: TGTGCCATCAGTGAGTCGAGGGGCCCCCAAGGGGAGACCCAGTACTTC
V gene: TRBV9; J gene: TRBJ2-2; D gene: TRBD2; clone size: -; CDR3 protein: CASSPTSGGPGELFF; CDR3 DNA: TGTGCCAGCAGCCCCACTAGCGGGGGGCCCGGGGAGCTGTTTTTT
V gene: TRBV27; J gene: TRBJ1-6; D gene: -; clone size: -; CDR3 protein: CASSQGSYNSPLHF; CDR3 DNA: TGTGCCAGCAGTCAGGGCTCCTATAATTCACCCCTCCACTTT
V gene: TRBV5-4; J gene: TRBJ2-7; D gene: -; clone size: -; CDR3 protein: CASSLINEQYF; CDR3 DNA: TGTGCCAGCAGCTTGATCAACGAGCAGTACTTC
V gene: TRBV5-4; J gene: TRBJ2-1; D gene: TRBD1; clone size: once; CDR3 protein: CASSGGDSWANEQFF; CDR3 DNA: TGTGCCAGCAGCGGTGGGGACAGTTGGGCGAATGAGCAGTTCTTC
V gene: TRBV6-6; J gene: TRBJ1-2; D gene: -; clone size: -; CDR3 protein: CASKRGAYGYTF; CDR3 DNA: TGTGCCAGCAAGAGGGGCGCCTATGGCTACACCTTC
V gene: TRBV13; J gene: TRBJ1-1; D gene: -; clone size: -; CDR3 protein: CASSFERVNTEAFF; CDR3 DNA: TGTGCCAGCAGCTTCGAGAGGGTGAACACTGAAGCTTTCTTT
V gene: TRBV18; J gene: TRBJ2-7; D gene: -; clone size: -; CDR3 protein: CASSPVGAGRLYEQYF; CDR3 DNA: TGTGCCAGCTCACCGGTGGGGGCAGGTCGTCTCTACGAGCAGTACTTC
V gene: TRBV5-4; J gene: TRBJ1-2; D gene: -; clone size: -; CDR3 protein: CASSRDKNYGYTF; CDR3 DNA: TGTGCCAGCAGCCGGGACAAGAACTATGGCTACACCTTC
V gene: TRBV2; J gene: TRBJ2-5; D gene: TRBD2; clone size: -; CDR3 protein: CASSEAGGLETQYF; CDR3 DNA: TGTGCCAGCAGTGAGGCGGGGGGACTAGAGACCCAGTACTTC
V gene: TRBV7-8; J gene: TRBJ1-2; D gene: TRBD1; clone size: -; CDR3 protein: CASSPTGAWDGYTF; CDR3 DNA: TGTGCCAGCAGTCCGACAGGGGCTTGGGATGGCTACACCTTC
V gene: TRBV5-4; J gene: TRBJ2-7; D gene: TRBD1; clone size: -; CDR3 protein: CASSRPPGTGAYEQYF; CDR3 DNA: TGTGCCAGCAGCCGCCCGCCCGGGACAGGGGCCTACGAGCAGTACTTC
V gene: TRBV11-1; J gene: TRBJ2-3; D gene: TRBD2; clone size: -; CDR3 protein: CASRLLAVDTDTQYF; CDR3 DNA: TGTGCCAGCAGATTACTAGCGGTGGATACAGATACGCAGTATTTT
V gene: TRBV6-4; J gene: TRBJ2-1; D gene: -; clone size: -; CDR3 protein: CASSEGTHNEQFF; CDR3 DNA: TGTGCCAGCAGTGAAGGGACGCACAATGAGCAGTTCTTC
V gene: TRBV5-1; J gene: TRBJ1-6; D gene: -; clone size: -; CDR3 protein: CASSFEGFQSPLHF; CDR3 DNA: TGCGCCAGCAGCTTTGAAGGGTTCCAGTCCCCCCTCCACTTT
V gene: TRBV9; J gene: TRBJ2-1; D gene: -; clone size: -; CDR3 protein: CASSPQGGSYNEQFF; CDR3 DNA: TGTGCCAGCAGCCCACAGGGCGGATCCTACAATGAGCAGTTCTTC
V gene: TRBV14; J gene: TRBJ1-6; D gene: -; clone size: -; CDR3 protein: CASSQMGTSYNSPLHF; CDR3 DNA: TGTGCCAGCAGCCAAATGGGGACCTCCTATAATTCACCCCTCCACTTT
V gene: TRBV6-5; J gene: TRBJ2-1; D gene: TRBD2; clone size: -; CDR3 protein: CASTPGLAPYNEQFF; CDR3 DNA: TGTGCCAGCACTCCGGGACTAGCACCCTACAATGAGCAGTTCTTC
V gene: TRBV10-3; J gene: TRBJ2-2; D gene: -; clone size: -; CDR3 protein: CAIRETENTGELFF; CDR3 DNA: TGTGCCATCAGGGAGACAGAGAACACCGGGGAGCTGTTTTTT
V gene: TRBV9; J gene: TRBJ1-2; D gene: TRBD1; clone size: -; CDR3 protein: CASSSPTGFDWGYTF; CDR3 DNA: TGTGCCAGCAGCTCCCCGACAGGGTTCGATTGGGGCTACACCTTC